This T cell receptor beta chain was obtained from a study of T cells of healthy individuals. TCRdb passed the 5' RACE reads through MiXCR, listing each CDR3 protein once. The sample shows approximately 58,000 distinct CDR3 sequences, about 15% of them seen only once. This CDR3 is built from 18 residues. The trim removed 2 bases at V and 2 bases at J, leaving 12 bases unmatched. Germline lookup yields CDR1 SNHLY and CDR2 FYNNEI. The V call is TRBV2, the J call TRBJ1-3; TRBD1 agrees at 7 bases. This receptor was taken from a human donor in good health. The CDR3 loop reads CASSELLGTESPGNTIYF. In DNA, the CDR3 is TGTGCCAGCAGTGAATTGTTAGGGACAGAGAGCCCTGGAAACACCATATATTTT.